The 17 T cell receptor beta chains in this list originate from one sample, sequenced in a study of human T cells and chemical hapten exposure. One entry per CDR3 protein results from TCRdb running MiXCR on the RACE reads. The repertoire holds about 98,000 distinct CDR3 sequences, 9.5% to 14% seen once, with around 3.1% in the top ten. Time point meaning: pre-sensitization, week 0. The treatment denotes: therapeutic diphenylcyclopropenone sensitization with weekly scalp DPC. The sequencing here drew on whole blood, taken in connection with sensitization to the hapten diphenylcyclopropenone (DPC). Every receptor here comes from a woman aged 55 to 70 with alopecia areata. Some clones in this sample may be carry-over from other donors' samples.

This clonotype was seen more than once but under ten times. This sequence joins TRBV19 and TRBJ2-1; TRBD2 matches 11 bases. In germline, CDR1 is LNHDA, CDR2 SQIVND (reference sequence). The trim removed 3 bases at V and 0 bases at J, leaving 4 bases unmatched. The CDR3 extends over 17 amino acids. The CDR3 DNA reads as TGTGCCAGTAGTATGGGACTAGCGGAAAACTCCTACAATGAGCAGTTCTTC. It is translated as CASSMGLAENSYNEQFF.

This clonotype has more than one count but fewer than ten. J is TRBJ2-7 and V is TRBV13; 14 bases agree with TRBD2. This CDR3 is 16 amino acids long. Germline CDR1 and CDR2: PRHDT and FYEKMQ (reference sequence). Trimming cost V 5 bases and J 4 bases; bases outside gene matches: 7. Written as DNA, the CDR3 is TGTGCCAGCAGCCTGACTAGCGGGGGGGCCCTGTACGAGCAGTACTTC. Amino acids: CASSLTSGGALYEQYF.

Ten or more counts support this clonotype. The CDR3 region is CASSSLAGGYNEQFF. The CDR3 nucleotides read TGCGCCAGCAGCTCCCTAGCGGGGGGCTACAATGAGCAGTTCTTC. The chain couples TRBV5-1 to TRBJ2-1; 11 bases are a match to TRBD2. This CDR3 contains 15 residues. The germline V gene encodes CDR1 SGHRS and CDR2 YFSETQ. Trimming took 3 bases from V and 3 from J; bases not matched to a gene: 2. Full variable domain (rest looked up from reference TRBV5-1 and TRBJ2-1): KAGVTQTPRYLIKTRGQQVTLSCSPISGHRSVSWYQQTPGQGLQFLFEYFSETQRNKGNFPGRFSGRQFSNSRSEMNVSTLELGDSALYLCASSSLAGGYNEQFFGPGTRLTVL.

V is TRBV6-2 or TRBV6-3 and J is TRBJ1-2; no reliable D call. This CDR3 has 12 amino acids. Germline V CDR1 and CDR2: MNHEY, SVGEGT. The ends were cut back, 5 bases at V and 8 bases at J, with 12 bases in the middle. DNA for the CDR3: TGTGCCAGCAGTGTGTCGGGGATCGGCTACACCTTC. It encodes CASSVSGIGYTF.

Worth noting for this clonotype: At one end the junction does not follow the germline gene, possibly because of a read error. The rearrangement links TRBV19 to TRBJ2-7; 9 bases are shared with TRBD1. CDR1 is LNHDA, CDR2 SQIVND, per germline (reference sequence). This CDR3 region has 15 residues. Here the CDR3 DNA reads TGTGCCAGTAGGATAGCCGGGACAGGGACCTACGAGCAGTACTTC. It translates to CASRIAGTGTYEQYF.

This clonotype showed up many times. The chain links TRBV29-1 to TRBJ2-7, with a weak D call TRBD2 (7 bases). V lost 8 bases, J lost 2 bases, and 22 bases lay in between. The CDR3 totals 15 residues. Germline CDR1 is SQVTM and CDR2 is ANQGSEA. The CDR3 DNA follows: TGCAGCATCTCTCCCGGGACGGGGGGCACCTACGAGCAGTACTTC. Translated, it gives CSISPGTGGTYEQYF.

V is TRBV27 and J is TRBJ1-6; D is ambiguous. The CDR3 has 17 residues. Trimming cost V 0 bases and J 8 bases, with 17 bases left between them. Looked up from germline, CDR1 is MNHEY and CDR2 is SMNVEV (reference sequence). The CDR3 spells CASSLSAPETSDSPLHF. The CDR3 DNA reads TGTGCCAGCAGTTTATCCGCCCCAGAGACCTCAGATTCACCCCTCCACTTT.

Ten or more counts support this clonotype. CDR3 DNA sequence: TGTGCCAGCAGTTTAGGGGGTGGCTACACCTTC. Translated: CASSLGGGYTF. The V and J genes are TRBV2 and TRBJ1-2; D is perhaps TRBD1 (6 bases). CDR1 SNHLY and CDR2 FYNNEI come from the germline V gene. The CDR3 totals 11 residues. Trimming cost V 5 bases and J 7 bases, with 8 bases left between them.

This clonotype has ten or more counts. The CDR3 bases are TGTGCCAGCAGCCGCCGAAGCGGGGGGGCCGTTTATGGCACAGATACGCAGTATTTT. It translates to CASSRRSGGAVYGTDTQYF. The chain recombines TRBV6-2 or TRBV6-3 with TRBJ2-3, with 10 bases matching TRBD2. The length of the CDR3 is 19 residues. Germline V lookup: CDR1 MNHEY, CDR2 SVGEGT. Trimming at V came to 6 bases and at J to 1 base, leaving 16 bases not matched to a gene.

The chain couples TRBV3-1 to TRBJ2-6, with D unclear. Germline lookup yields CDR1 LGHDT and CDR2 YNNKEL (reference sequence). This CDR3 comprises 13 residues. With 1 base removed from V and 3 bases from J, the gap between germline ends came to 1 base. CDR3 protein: CASSQGGANVLTF. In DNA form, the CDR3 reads TGTGCCAGCAGCCAAGGTGGGGCCAACGTCCTGACTTTC. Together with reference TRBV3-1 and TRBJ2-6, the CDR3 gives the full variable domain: DTAVSQTPKYLVTQMGNDKSIKCEQNLGHDTMYWYKQDSKKFLKIMFSYNNKELIINETVPNRFSPKSPDKAHLNLHINSLELGDSAVYFCASSQGGANVLTFGAGSRLTVL.

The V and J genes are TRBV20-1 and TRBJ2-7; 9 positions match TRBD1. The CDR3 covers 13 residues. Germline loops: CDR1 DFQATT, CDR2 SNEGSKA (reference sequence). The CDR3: CSPTGGGSGEQYF. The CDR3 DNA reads TGCAGCCCGACAGGGGGGGGTTCGGGCGAGCAGTACTTC.

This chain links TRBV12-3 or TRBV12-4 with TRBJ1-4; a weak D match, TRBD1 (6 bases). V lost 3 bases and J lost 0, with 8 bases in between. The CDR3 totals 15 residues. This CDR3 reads CASSFWTATNEKLFF. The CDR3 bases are TGTGCCAGCAGTTTCTGGACAGCAACTAATGAAAAACTGTTTTTT.

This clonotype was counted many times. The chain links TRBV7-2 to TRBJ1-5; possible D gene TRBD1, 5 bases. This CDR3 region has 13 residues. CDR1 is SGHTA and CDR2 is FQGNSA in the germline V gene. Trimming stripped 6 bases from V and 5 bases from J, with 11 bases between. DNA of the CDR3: TGTGCCAGCAGTTTACAGGAGGATCAGCCCCAGCATTTT. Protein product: CASSLQEDQPQHF.

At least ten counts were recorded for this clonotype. The CDR3 sequence is CASSARSMGNTGELFF. The CDR3 coding sequence is TGTGCCAGCAGCGCCCGATCAATGGGGAACACCGGGGAGCTGTTTTTT. The chain employs TRBV11-2 and TRBJ2-2, with D hard to call. Trimming cost V 5 bases and J 1 base, with 14 bases left between them. The length of the CDR3 is 16 residues. Germline V gene sequence: CDR1 SGHAT, CDR2 FQNNGV.

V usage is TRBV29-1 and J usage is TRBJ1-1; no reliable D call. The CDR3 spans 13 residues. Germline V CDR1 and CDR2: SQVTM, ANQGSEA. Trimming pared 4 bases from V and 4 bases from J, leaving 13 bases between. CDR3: CSVVWGGFTEAFF. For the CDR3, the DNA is TGCAGCGTTGTTTGGGGAGGATTCACTGAAGCTTTCTTT. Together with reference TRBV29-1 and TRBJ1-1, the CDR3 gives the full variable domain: SAVISQKPSRDICQRGTSLTIQCQVDSQVTMMFWYRQQPGQSLTLIATANQGSEATYESGFVIDKFPISRPNLTFSTLTVSNMSPEDSSIYLCSVVWGGFTEAFFGQGTRLTVV.

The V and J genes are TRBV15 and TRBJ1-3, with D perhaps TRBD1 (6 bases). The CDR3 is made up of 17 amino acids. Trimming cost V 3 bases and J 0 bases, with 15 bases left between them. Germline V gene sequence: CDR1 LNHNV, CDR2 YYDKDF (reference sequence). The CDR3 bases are TGTGCCACCAGCAGTGACCAGGACAGCTACTCTGGAAACACCATATATTTT. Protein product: CATSSDQDSYSGNTIYF.

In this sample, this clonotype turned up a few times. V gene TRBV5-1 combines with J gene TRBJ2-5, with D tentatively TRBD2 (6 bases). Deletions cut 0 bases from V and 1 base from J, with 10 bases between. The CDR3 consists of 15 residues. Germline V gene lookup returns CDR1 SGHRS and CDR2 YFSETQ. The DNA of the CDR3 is TGCGCCAGCAGCTTGGCAGGTAGCGGCCAAGAGACCCAGTACTTC. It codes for CASSLAGSGQETQYF.